These T cell receptor beta chains were read from a single sample in a study of cytomegalovirus exposure and HLA in healthy donors. TCRdb keeps only in-frame clones here, not all; method: immunoSEQ multiplex PCR. This table holds over 150,000 clones, approximately 82% found once. Material for sequencing was PBMCs. The receptor set was obtained from a male donor in good health and CMV-seronegative. Each CDR3 is given with its conserved first and last residue. A D gene is named only where the DNA matches it firmly. Size is stated for part of the rows, as once, few or many counts, or as a class when the clone is expanded.

j_call d_call v_call clone_size cdr3_nt cdr3_aa
TRBJ1-1 . TRBV19 . TGTGCCAGTAGTAGTGGGGGCAGGGGATGGGTCACTGAAGCTTTCTTT CASSSGGRGWVTEAFF
TRBJ2-7 TRBD1 TRBV2 . TGTGCCAGCAGGGCAGGGGGTCAGGGGACCCACGAGCAGTACTTC CASRAGGQGTHEQYF
TRBJ1-5 TRBD1 TRBV19 . TGTGCCAGTCGGACAGGGGACGGTCAGCCCCAGCATTTT CASRTGDGQPQHF
TRBJ1-1 . TRBV6-5 . TGTGCCAGCAGTTACTCCCAGGCCCTTGAAGCTTTCTTT CASSYSQALEAFF
TRBJ2-3 TRBD2 TRBV6-6 . TGTGCCAGCGGAACGGGGGGGCACACAGATACGCAGTATTTT CASGTGGHTDTQYF
TRBJ2-7 . TRBV10-3 . TGTGCCATCAGTGAGGGCGGGTACGAGCAGTACTTC CAISEGGYEQYF
TRBJ1-5 . TRBV5-4 . TGTGCCAGCAGCCCAGGGCCAGGCTCACGTCAGCCCCAGCATTTT CASSPGPGSRQPQHF
TRBJ2-5 . TRBV4-1 . TGCGCCAGCAGCCTCTCTTCACAGGTCCTCCCGGACTTC CASSLSSQVLPDF
TRBJ2-1 TRBD2 TRBV7-3 . TGTGCCAGCAGCTTAGAGTTGGCCCCGGGCGGGAGGTTATACAATGAGCAGTTCTTC CASSLELAPGGRLYNEQFF
TRBJ2-1 TRBD1 TRBV5-8 . TGTGCCAGCACCACTACCGGGACAGGGGGTCCAAATGAGCAGTTCTTC CASTTTGTGGPNEQFF
TRBJ2-4 . TRBV19 few TGTGCCAGTAGTAGGGGGGACAGAGCCCTGTACTTC CASSRGDRALYF
TRBJ2-6 TRBD1 TRBV7-9 few TGTGCCAGCAGCTCTAACGACAGGGCTGGGGCCAACGTCCTGACTTTC CASSSNDRAGANVLTF
TRBJ2-2 . TRBV5-1 . TGCGCCAGCAGCCTTCACACCGGGGAGCTGTTTTTT CASSLHTGELFF
TRBJ2-7 . TRBV21-1 . TGTGCCAGCAGCAAGACTAGCGGGAGTTCCCACGAGCAGTACTTC CASSKTSGSSHEQYF
TRBJ2-7 TRBD2 TRBV5-6 . TGTGCCAGCAGCTTGGGAGCGGGGTTCTCCTACGAGCAGTACTTC CASSLGAGFSYEQYF
TRBJ1-2 . TRBV27 . TGTGCCAGCAGTTTACGGTCGTTGAGGGGGACGTCTAACTATGGCTACACCTTC CASSLRSLRGTSNYGYTF
TRBJ2-1 TRBD1 TRBV7-9 . TGTGCCAGCAGCTTAGGGGGGACAGGGCCCGGGGTTGAGCAGTTCTTC CASSLGGTGPGVEQFF
TRBJ2-7 TRBD2 TRBV7-2 . TGTGCCAGCAGCTTCCTCACGGGACTAGTGGGGCCTAACTCCTACGAGCAGTACTTC CASSFLTGLVGPNSYEQYF
TRBJ2-5 . TRBV10-3 . TGTGCCATCAGTGAGTCGAGCTCCAGGCAAGAGACCCAGTACTTC CAISESSSRQETQYF
TRBJ2-2 . TRBV5-4 . TGTGCCAGCAGCTCGAACAGAAACGGGGAGCTGTTTTTT CASSSNRNGELFF
TRBJ2-3 . TRBV5-1 . TGCGCCAGCAGCTGGGGCAGGGGTGGCACAGATACGCAGTATTTT CASSWGRGGTDTQYF
TRBJ1-4 TRBD1 TRBV10-2 . TGCGCCAGCAGTTCACAGGGGACGGGAGAAAAACTGTTTTTT CASSSQGTGEKLFF
TRBJ2-7 . TRBV18 . TGTGCCAGCTCACCACCGGTTACTTCCTACGAGCAGTACTTC CASSPPVTSYEQYF
TRBJ2-5 . TRBV7-3 . TGTGCCAGCAGCTTAGGGACTTCGGGTGAGACCCAGTACTTC CASSLGTSGETQYF
TRBJ2-5 TRBD1 TRBV30 . TGTGCCTGGAGTGTACGGACAGGGGGGGAGACCCAGTACTTC CAWSVRTGGETQYF
TRBJ2-3 . TRBV7-6 . TGTGCCAGCAGCTTGGGGCACCGGGCGGTAGATACGCAGTATTTT CASSLGHRAVDTQYF
TRBJ1-1 TRBD1 TRBV2 few TGTGCCAGCAGTTTCGTGGGGACAGGGGGAATTTTCTTT CASSFVGTGGIFF
TRBJ2-2 . TRBV6-4 . TGTGCCAGCAGTGACTCGAATCAAGCGGAAGCCGGGGAGCTGTTTTTT CASSDSNQAEAGELFF
TRBJ1-6 . TRBV19 . TGTGCCAGTAGGTGGGGGACACAGGGATCTCGGCCGGATTCACCCCTCCACTTT CASRWGTQGSRPDSPLHF
TRBJ2-1 TRBD2 TRBV27 . TGTGCCAGCAGCCTAGTGACTAGCGGGTACAATGAGCAGTTCTTC CASSLVTSGYNEQFF
TRBJ2-1 TRBD2 TRBV9 . TGTGCCAGCAGTGGGACCGGGACTACCTACAATGAGCAGTTCTTC CASSGTGTTYNEQFF
TRBJ1-2 TRBD1 TRBV19 . TGTGCCAGTAGTATAAGTCGAAGGACAGGCTATGGCTACACCTTC CASSISRRTGYGYTF
TRBJ2-2 TRBD2 TRBV28 . TGTGCCAGCAGTCTAGCGGGACGAACCGGGGAGCTGTTTTTT CASSLAGRTGELFF
TRBJ2-3 . TRBV28 . TGTGCCAGCAGTTTACCCGGGTATACGCAGTATTTT CASSLPGYTQYF
TRBJ1-5 . TRBV11-1 . TGTGCCAGCAGCCGACAGTCGGGCCAGCCCCAGCATTTT CASSRQSGQPQHF
TRBJ2-2 . TRBV18 . TGTGCCAGCTCCCCGGTAGTCGAGGAGCTGTTTTTT CASSPVVEELFF
TRBJ2-6 . TRBV6-1 . TGTGCCAGCAGCCTTGGGGACACTGGGGCCAACGTCCTGACTTTC CASSLGDTGANVLTF